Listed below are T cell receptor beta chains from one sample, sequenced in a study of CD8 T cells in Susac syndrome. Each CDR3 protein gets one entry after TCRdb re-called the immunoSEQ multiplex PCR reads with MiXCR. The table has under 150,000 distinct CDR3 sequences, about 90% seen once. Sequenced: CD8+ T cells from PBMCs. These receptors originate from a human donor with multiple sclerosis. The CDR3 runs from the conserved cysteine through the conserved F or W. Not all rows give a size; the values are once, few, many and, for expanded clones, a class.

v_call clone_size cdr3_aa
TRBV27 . CASSLQGKTYEQYF
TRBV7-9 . CASILGPYTDTQYF
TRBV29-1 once CSVTANEKLFF
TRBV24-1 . CATSENSGPEQFF
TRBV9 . CASSAYLNTEAFF
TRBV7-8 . CASSFDPYQETQYF
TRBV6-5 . CASSYSMSGGYTEAFF
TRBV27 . CASSYTGLAGGPNTQYF
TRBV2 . CASSFGLAGKTGELFF
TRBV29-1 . CSVTRTGGNEQYF
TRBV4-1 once CASSQDPGGSSYNEQFF
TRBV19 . CASSWDGGSDEQYF
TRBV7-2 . CASSPALAGPVLSTDTQYF
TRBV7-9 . CASSSDRGPYNEQFF
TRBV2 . CASPEGQGAKNVQFF
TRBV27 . CASSEDYAFQETQYF
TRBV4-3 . CASSQEGTTNEKLFF
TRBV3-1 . CASSLGLETGELFF
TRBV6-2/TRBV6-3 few CASSSGEQYF
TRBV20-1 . CSGLDRGNEKLFF
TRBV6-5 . CASSSQLAGYHEQYF
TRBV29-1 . CSAPGGAAGELFF
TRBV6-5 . CASSYSRQLNTEAFF
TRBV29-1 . CSVELDRLEQYF
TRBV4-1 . CASSQEGLAGGEQYF
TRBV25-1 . CASSDGRQGQNIQYF
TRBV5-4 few CASSPGGITEAFF
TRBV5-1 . CASSFHAYGADTQYF
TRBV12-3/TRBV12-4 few CASSLGGWSFF
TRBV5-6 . CASSSGQGTYEQYF
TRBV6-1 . CASEQYGYTF
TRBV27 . CASMGNTEAFF
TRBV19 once CASSPSDFMNTEAFF
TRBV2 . CAYKGGDQGLKNIQYF
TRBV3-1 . CASSQVAGANVLTF
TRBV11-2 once CASSSGRYEAFF
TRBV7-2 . CASSLSWDSSYGYTF
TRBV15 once CAAGGSAGELFF
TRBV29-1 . CSVFTSGLYNEQFF
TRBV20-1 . CSASGAANTEAFF
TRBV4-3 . CASSQGPGRYNEQFF
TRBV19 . CASSLNLWEQYF
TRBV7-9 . CASSSRGDSGRVTDTQYF
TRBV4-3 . CASSQGAAGELFF
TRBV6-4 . CASSDGEDTGELFF
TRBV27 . CASKGGTGSYNEQFF
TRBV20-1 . CSARRRVDTEAFF
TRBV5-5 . CASSLLGASGYTF
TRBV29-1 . CSVLSGTGTGELFF
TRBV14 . CASSPGPQGGSYEQYF
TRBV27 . CASSLSPLAGGVDTQYF
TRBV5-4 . CASMSSEGGEQFF
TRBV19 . CASRGGTGLTEAFF
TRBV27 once CASSPGLAGVGEQYF
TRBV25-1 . CASATATEAFF
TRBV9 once CASSVGSGLYEQYF
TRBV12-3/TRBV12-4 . CASSPGQQLNYGYTF
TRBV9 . CASSVGEQSYEQYF